Below, 5 T cell receptor beta chains from the same sample are listed, as sequenced in a study of blood T cell repertoires in COVID-19. Libraries were prepared by immunoSEQ multiplex PCR; TCRdb keeps only in-frame clonotypes and omits some of them. Among some 350,000 clones, 80% to 90% were seen once, and the ten largest hold 2.5% to 3%. The specimen was peripheral blood. The receptors here all came from a man aged 25-45 years with active or convalescent COVID-19.

The rearrangement uses TRBV5-1 and TRBJ2-6; D possibly corresponds to TRBD1 (5 bases). In germline, CDR1 is SGHRS, CDR2 YFSETQ. The CDR3 loop spans 17 amino acids. V lost 4 bases and J lost 0, with 14 bases in between. Here the CDR3 DNA reads TGCGCCAGCAGCCCCCAGGGTATTCTCTCTGGGGCCAACGTCCTGACTTTC. Residues: CASSPQGILSGANVLTF. Looking up the rest from reference TRBV5-1 and TRBJ2-6 gives the full variable domain: KAGVTQTPRYLIKTRGQQVTLSCSPISGHRSVSWYQQTPGQGLQFLFEYFSETQRNKGNFPGRFSGRQFSNSRSEMNVSTLELGDSALYLCASSPQGILSGANVLTFGAGSRLTVL.

This clone was seen more than once but under ten times. This rearrangement joins TRBV27 to TRBJ2-1; 11 bases are shared with TRBD2. With 4 bases clipped from V and 9 bases from J, the junction kept 8 bases outside the gene matches. CDR3 length equals 15 residues. The germline V gene encodes CDR1 MNHEY and CDR2 SMNVEV (reference sequence). In DNA form, the CDR3 reads TGTGCCAGCAGTTCCCTAGCGGGAGGTGAGGCTGAGCAGTTCTTC. This codes for CASSSLAGGEAEQFF.

The genes are TRBV4-3 and TRBJ2-2, with a tentative D call TRBD1 (5 bases). This CDR3 contains 15 residues. Per the germline V gene, CDR1 is LGHNA and CDR2 is YSLEER. Trimming took 2 bases from V and 3 from J, leaving 10 bases between them. The CDR3 loop reads CASSQQGAHTGELFF. Written as DNA, the CDR3 is TGCGCCAGCAGCCAACAAGGGGCGCACACCGGGGAGCTGTTTTTT.

This chain links TRBV9 with TRBJ1-4; 8 nucleotides line up with TRBD1. Germline loops: CDR1 SGDLS, CDR2 YYNGEE. V shed 4 bases and J 2 bases; nucleotides not matched to a gene: 10. The CDR3 runs 17 residues. The CDR3 bases are TGTGCCAGCAGCCCACCACAGGGGGAAGTTACTAATGAAAAACTGTTTTTT. It is translated as CASSPPQGEVTNEKLFF.

The chain joins TRBV27 to TRBJ2-7, with 11 bases lining up with TRBD1. This CDR3 spans 15 amino acids. In germline, CDR1 is MNHEY, CDR2 SMNVEV (reference sequence). Trimming cost V 4 bases and J 3 bases; bases outside gene matches: 5. CDR3 in amino acids: CASSYRDRGYYEQYF. CDR3 sequence (DNA): TGTGCCAGCAGTTATAGGGACAGGGGGTACTACGAGCAGTACTTC.